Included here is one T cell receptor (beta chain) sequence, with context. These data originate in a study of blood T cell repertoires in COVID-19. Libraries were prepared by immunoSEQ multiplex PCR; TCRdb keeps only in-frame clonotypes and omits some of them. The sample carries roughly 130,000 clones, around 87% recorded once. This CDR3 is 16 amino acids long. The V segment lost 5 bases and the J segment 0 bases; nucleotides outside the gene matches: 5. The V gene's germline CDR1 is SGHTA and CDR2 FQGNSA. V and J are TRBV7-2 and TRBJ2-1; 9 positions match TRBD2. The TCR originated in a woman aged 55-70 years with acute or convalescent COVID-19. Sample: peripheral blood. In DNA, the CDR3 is TGTGCCAGCAGCACCCTAGCGGGAACCTCCTACAATGAGCAGTTCTTC. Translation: CASSTLAGTSYNEQFF.